The entry below gives a single TCR beta chain sequence along with its context. The sample is drawn from a study of shared T cell receptors in the human thymus. Assay: immunoSEQ multiplex PCR; the TCRdb copy retains only in-frame clones and omits some. The table records some 640,000 clones, around 87% of them present only once. The germline V gene encodes CDR1 SEHNR and CDR2 FQNEAQ (reference sequence). Trimming shortened V by 6 bases and J by 4 bases, and 12 bases separated the two germline ends. The CDR3 totals 13 residues. The data were also submitted as part of a second study, on human thymus T cells.

Material for sequencing was thymocytes. The rearrangement uses TRBV7-9 and TRBJ1-1, with no clear D. The receptor's source is a boy in the first two years of life with a congenital heart defect. This CDR3 is CASRVGGGTEAFF. CDR3 nucleotide sequence: TGTGCCAGCAGGGTCGGTGGTGGCACTGAAGCTTTCTTT.